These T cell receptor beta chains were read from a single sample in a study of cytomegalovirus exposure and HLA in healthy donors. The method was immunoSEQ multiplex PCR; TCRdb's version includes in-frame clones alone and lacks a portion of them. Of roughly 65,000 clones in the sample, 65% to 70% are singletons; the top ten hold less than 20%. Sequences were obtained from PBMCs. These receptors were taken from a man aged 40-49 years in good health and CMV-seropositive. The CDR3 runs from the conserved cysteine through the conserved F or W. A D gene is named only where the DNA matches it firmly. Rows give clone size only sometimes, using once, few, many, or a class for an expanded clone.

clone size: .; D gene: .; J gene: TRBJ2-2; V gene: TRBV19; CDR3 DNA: TGTGCCAGTAGTATATCCGGGGTGAAGACCGGGGAGCTGTTTTTT; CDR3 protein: CASSISGVKTGELFF
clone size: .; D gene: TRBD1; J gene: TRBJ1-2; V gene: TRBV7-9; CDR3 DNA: TGTGCCAGCAGCTACGTACAGGGGAATAACTATGGCTACACCTTC; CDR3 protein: CASSYVQGNNYGYTF
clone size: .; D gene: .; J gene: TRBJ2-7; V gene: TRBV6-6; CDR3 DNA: TGTGCCAGCAGTTACGCAAGGCGGGAACACGAGCAGTACTTC; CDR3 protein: CASSYARREHEQYF
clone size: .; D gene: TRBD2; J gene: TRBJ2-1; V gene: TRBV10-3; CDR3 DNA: TGTGCCATCAGCCCGATTCCCACTAGCGGGGGTTTCAATGAGCAGTTCTTC; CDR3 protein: CAISPIPTSGGFNEQFF
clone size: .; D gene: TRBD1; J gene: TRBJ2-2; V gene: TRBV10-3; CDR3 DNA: TGTGCCATCAGTGGGGACCGGGACAGGGCCACCGGGGAGCTGTTTTTT; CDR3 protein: CAISGDRDRATGELFF
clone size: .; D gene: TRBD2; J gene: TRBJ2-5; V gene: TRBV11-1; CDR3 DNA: TGTGCCAGCAGCCGACTAGCGCGTGAAGAGACCCAGTACTTC; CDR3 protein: CASSRLAREETQYF
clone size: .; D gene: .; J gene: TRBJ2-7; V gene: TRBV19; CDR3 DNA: TGTGCCAGTAGTATTAGTCCTGGGCCCTACGAGCAGTACTTC; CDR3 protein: CASSISPGPYEQYF
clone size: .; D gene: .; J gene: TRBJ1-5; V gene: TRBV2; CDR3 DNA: TGTGCCAGCAGTGCTGACAGTGGGAGCAATCAGCCCCAGCATTTT; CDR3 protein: CASSADSGSNQPQHF
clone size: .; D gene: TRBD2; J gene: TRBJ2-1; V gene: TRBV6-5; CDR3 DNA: TGTGCCAGCCAAAGACGGGGGGAGCCCCAGGATGAGCAGTTCTTC; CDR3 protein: CASQRRGEPQDEQFF
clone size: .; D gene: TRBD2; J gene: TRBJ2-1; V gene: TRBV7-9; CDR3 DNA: TGTGCCAGCAGCTCCTTCCTAGCGGGAGTCAAGGCCCATGAGCAGTTCTTC; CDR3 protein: CASSSFLAGVKAHEQFF
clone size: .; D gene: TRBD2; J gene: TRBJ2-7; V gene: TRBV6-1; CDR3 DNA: TGTGCCAGCAGAACCGGGACTAGTGCTTCCGAGCAGTACTTC; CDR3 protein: CASRTGTSASEQYF
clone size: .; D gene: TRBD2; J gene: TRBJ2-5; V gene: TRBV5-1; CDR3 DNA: TGCGCCAGCAGGCCGACTAGCGGGGTAACGGGAGAGACCCAGTACTTC; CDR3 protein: CASRPTSGVTGETQYF
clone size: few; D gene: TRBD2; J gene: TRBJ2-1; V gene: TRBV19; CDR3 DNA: TGTGCCAGTAGTAGTAGAAGCGGGGAAAAATACAATGAGCAGTTCTTC; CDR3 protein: CASSSRSGEKYNEQFF
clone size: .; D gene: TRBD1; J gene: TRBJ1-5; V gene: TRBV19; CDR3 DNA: TGTGCCAGTAAGTGGACAGGGGGTTCCAATCAGCCCCAGCATTTT; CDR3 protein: CASKWTGGSNQPQHF
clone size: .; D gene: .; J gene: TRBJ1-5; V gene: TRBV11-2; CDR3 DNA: TGTGCCAGCAGCTTAACGGGAAATAGCAATCAGCCCCAGCATTTT; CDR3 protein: CASSLTGNSNQPQHF
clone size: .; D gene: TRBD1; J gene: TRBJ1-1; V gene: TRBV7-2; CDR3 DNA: TGTGCCAGCAGCTGGGGACAGATGAACACTGAAGCTTTCTTT; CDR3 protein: CASSWGQMNTEAFF
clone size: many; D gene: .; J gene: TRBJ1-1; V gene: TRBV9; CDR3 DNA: TGTGCCAGCAGCGTAGAGACGCAGGACACTGAAGCTTTCTTT; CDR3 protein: CASSVETQDTEAFF
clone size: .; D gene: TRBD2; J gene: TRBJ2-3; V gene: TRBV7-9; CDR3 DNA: TGTGCTGGGGGGGATGTGGATACGCAGTATTTT; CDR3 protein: CAGGDVDTQYF
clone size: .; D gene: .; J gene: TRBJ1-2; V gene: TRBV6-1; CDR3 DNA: TGTGCCAGCAGTGAAGAACCATCACGGGGCTACACCTTC; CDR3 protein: CASSEEPSRGYTF
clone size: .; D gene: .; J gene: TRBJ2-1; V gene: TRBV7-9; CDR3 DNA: TGTGCCAGCAGCCCTACGGAGGGGAGCTCCTACAATGAGCAGTTCTTC; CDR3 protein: CASSPTEGSSYNEQFF
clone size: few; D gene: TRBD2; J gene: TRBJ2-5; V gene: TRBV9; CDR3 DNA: TGTGCCAGTAGCGGGAGGACAGAGACCCAGTACTTC; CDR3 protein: CASSGRTETQYF
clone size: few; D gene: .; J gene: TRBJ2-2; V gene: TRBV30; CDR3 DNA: TGTGCCTGGAAGCCCCTCCCCTCCGGGGAGCTGTTTTTT; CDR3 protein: CAWKPLPSGELFF
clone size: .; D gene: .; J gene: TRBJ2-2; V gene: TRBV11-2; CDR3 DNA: TGTGCCAGCAGCTTAGGGGAGGCCGGGGAGCTGTTTTTT; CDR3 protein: CASSLGEAGELFF
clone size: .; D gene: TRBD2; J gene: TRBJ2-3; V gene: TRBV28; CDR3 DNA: TGTGCCAGCAGTTTGCTTGGGGGGGGTACGCAGTATTTT; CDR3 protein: CASSLLGGGTQYF
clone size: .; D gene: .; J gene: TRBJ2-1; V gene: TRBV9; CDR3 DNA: TGTGCCAGCAATCGCGGCCCCTCGGCCCATGAGCAGTTCTTC; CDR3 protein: CASNRGPSAHEQFF
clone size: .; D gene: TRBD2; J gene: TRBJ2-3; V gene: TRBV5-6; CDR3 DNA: TGTGCCAGTACTAGCGGGGCATCGACAGATACGCAGTATTTT; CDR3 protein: CASTSGASTDTQYF
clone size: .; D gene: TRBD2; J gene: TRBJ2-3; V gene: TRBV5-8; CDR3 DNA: TGTGCCAGCAGCTCGGGAGGGAGGTTGCCAGATACGCAGTATTTT; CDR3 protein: CASSSGGRLPDTQYF
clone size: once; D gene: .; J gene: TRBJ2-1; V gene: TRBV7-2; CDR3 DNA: TGTGCCAGCAGAAGCCCGGAGTCCTACAATGAGCAGTTCTTC; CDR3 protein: CASRSPESYNEQFF
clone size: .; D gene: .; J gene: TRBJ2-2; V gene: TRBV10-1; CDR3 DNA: TGCGCCGCACAGTTGGCCGGGGAGCTGTTTTTT; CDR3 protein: CAAQLAGELFF
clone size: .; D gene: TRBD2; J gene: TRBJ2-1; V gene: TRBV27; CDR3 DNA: TGTGCCAGCAGACCCCCGACTAGCGGGAGTGAGTTCTTC; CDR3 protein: CASRPPTSGSEFF
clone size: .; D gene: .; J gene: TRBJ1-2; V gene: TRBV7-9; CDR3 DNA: TGTGCCAGCAGCTTAGGCTCCGTGCAGGGAACAAAACATGGCTACACCTTC; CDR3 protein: CASSLGSVQGTKHGYTF
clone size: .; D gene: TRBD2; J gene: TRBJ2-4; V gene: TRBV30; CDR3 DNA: TGTGCCTGGAGTCCACTGACTAGCGGGGGGGCTTACCAGTACTTC; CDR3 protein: CAWSPLTSGGAYQYF
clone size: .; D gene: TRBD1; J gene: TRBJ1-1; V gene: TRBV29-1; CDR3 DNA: TGCAGCGTTGAGGGGTGGCAGGGGGACACTGAAGCTTTCTTT; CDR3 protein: CSVEGWQGDTEAFF
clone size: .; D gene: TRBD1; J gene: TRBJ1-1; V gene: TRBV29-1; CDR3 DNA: TGCAGCGCTGCCCCCGTACAGGGGAGGAACACTGAAGCTTTCTTT; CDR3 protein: CSAAPVQGRNTEAFF
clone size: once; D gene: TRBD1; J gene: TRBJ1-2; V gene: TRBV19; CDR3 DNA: TGTGCCAGTAGTTCAGGGGGCTTGAACTATGGCTACACCTTC; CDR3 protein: CASSSGGLNYGYTF
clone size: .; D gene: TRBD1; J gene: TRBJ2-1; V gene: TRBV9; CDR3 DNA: TGTGCCAGCACCGCCGGGACAGGGGGCTACAATGAGCAGTTCTTC; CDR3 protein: CASTAGTGGYNEQFF
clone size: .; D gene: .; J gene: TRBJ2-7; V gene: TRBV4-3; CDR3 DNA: TGCGCCAGCAGCTTCGGGGGAGGCTACGAGCAGTACTTC; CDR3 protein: CASSFGGGYEQYF
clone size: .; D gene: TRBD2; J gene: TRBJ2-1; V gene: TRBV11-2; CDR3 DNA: TGTGCCAGCAGCTTAGGGACTAGCAGCTCCTACAATGAGCAGTTCTTC; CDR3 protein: CASSLGTSSSYNEQFF
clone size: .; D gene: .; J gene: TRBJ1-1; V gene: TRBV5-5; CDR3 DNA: TGTGCCAGCAGCTTGTTTGACAGGCCGAACACTGAAGCTTTCTTT; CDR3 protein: CASSLFDRPNTEAFF
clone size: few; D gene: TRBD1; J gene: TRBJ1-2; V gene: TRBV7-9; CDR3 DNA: TGTGCCAGCAGAAGGGAACAGGGGGGCGGCTACACCTTC; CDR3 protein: CASRREQGGGYTF
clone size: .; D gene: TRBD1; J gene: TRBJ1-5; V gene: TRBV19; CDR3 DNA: TGTGCCAGTAGTCAGGGGGGATATAGCAATCAGCCCCAGCATTTT; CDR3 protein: CASSQGGYSNQPQHF
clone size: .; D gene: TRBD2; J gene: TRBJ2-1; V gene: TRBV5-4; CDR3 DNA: TGTGCCAGCAGCTCGAGCGGGAGGGGTGTTTATGAGCAGTTCTTC; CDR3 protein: CASSSSGRGVYEQFF